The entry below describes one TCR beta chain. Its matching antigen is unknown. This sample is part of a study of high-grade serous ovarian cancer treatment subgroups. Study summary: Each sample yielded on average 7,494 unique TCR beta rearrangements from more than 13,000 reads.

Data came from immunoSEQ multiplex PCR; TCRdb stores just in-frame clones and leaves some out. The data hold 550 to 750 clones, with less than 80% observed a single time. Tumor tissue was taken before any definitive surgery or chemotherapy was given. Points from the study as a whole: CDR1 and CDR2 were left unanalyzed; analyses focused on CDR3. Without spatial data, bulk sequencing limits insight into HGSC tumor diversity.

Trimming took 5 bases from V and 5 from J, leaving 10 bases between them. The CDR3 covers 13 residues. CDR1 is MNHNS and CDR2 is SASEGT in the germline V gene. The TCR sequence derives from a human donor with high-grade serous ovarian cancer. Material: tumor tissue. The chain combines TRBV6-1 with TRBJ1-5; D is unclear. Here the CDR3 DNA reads TGTGCCAGCAGTTCGGACGGGGATCAGCCCCAGCATTTT. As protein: CASSSDGDQPQHF.